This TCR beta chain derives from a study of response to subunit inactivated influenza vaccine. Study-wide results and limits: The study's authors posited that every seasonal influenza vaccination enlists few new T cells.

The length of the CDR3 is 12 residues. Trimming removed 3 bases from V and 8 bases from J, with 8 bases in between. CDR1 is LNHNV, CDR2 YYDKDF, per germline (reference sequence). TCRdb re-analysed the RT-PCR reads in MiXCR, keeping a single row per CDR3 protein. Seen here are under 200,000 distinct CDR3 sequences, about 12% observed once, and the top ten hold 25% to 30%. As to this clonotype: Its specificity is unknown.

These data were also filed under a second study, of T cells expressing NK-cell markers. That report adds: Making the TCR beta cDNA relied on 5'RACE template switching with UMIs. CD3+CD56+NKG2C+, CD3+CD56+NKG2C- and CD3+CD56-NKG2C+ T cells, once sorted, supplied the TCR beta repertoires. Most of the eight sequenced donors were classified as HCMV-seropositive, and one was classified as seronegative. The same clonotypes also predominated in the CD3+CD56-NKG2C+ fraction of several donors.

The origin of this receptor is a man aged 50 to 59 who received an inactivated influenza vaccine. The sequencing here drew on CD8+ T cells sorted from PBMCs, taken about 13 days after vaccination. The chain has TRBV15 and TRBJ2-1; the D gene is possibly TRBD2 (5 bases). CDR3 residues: CATSSKRDEQFF. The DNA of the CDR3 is TGTGCCACCAGCAGTAAGAGGGATGAGCAGTTCTTC.